The rows below give T cell receptor beta chains drawn from one sample of a study of T cell changes during pregnancy in multiple sclerosis. Data came from immunoSEQ multiplex PCR; TCRdb stores just in-frame clones and leaves some out. The repertoire holds approximately 60,000 clones, with 94% as singletons. The specimen comprised CD8+ T cells from peripheral blood mononuclear cells, sampled in the third trimester of pregnancy. Receptors were obtained from a female donor with multiple sclerosis, enrolled in a pregnancy study. CDR3s include the opening cysteine and the closing phenylalanine or tryptophan. D genes are given only for firm matches. Size tells how often a clone was seen (once, few, many) or the class of an expanded clone, and some rows leave it out.

J gene,V gene,clone size,D gene,CDR3 DNA,CDR3 protein
TRBJ1-2,TRBV11-2,NA,TRBD1,TGTGCCAGCAGCCAAACAACAGGGGCGGGCTATGGCTACACCTTC,CASSQTTGAGYGYTF
TRBJ2-3,TRBV29-1,once,NA,TGCAGCGCCATTGGGACTTCCACAGATACGCAGTATTTT,CSAIGTSTDTQYF
TRBJ2-7,TRBV9,NA,TRBD1,TGTGCCAGCAGCCCCCTCGACAGGGCGTCCTACGAGCAGTACTTC,CASSPLDRASYEQYF
TRBJ1-4,TRBV7-9,NA,NA,TGTGCCAGCAGCCCCGATACAGCAACTAATGAAAAACTGTTTTTT,CASSPDTATNEKLFF
TRBJ2-7,TRBV4-1,NA,TRBD2,TGCGCCAGCAGCCGAGGACTAGCGGGAGCCTACGAGCAGTACTTC,CASSRGLAGAYEQYF
TRBJ2-1,TRBV6-1,few,NA,TGTGCCAGCAGCCCCACGGTGGAGTACAATGAGCAGTTCTTC,CASSPTVEYNEQFF
TRBJ1-2,TRBV5-6,NA,TRBD1,TGTGCCAGCAGCCTCTCAGGGACAGGGGGCTTCCCTTTTTATGGCTACACCTTC,CASSLSGTGGFPFYGYTF
TRBJ2-7,TRBV25-1,once,TRBD1,TGTGCCAGCAGTGAGAGGGCAGGGGGCGTCGGGAATTTCGAGCAGTACTTC,CASSERAGGVGNFEQYF
TRBJ2-7,TRBV4-2,NA,NA,TGTGCCAGCAGCCAAGAGGGTCTGGAGATCTCCTACGAGCAGTACTTC,CASSQEGLEISYEQYF
TRBJ2-7,TRBV28,once,TRBD1,TGTGCCAGCAGTTTCGGGACAGGGGGCAGCTCCTACGAGCAGTACTTC,CASSFGTGGSSYEQYF
TRBJ2-6,TRBV29-1,NA,NA,TGCAGCGTTGAGGGGGGTGCGGACAGGAGGTCTGGGGCCAACGTCCTGACTTTC,CSVEGGADRRSGANVLTF
TRBJ2-5,TRBV4-2,once,NA,TGTGCCAGCAGCCAAGATCTAGGAATCGGCTTAGAGACCCAGTACTTC,CASSQDLGIGLETQYF
TRBJ2-5,TRBV27,NA,NA,TGTGCCAGCAGTTTTGGGGGAGGAGGGGAGACCCAGTACTTC,CASSFGGGGETQYF
TRBJ2-1,TRBV5-6,NA,TRBD1,TGTGCCAGCAGCTTTTCAGGGACAGAATACAATGAGCAGTTCTTC,CASSFSGTEYNEQFF
TRBJ2-5,TRBV2,once,TRBD2,TGTGCCAGGGGGGGACTAGCGGGAGGGCCATACCACCAAGAGACCCAGTACTTC,CARGGLAGGPYHQETQYF
TRBJ2-5,TRBV4-3,NA,NA,TGCGCCAGCAGCCAAGATGTAGAAGAATTCCAAGAGACCCAGTACTTC,CASSQDVEEFQETQYF
TRBJ2-6,TRBV9,NA,NA,TGTGCCAGCAGCCCTCCCCGGGCCAACGTCCTGACTTTC,CASSPPRANVLTF
TRBJ1-4,TRBV6-5,NA,NA,TGTGCCAGCAGTTACACCCAATTCTTAGCTAATGAAAAACTGTTTTTT,CASSYTQFLANEKLFF
TRBJ2-7,TRBV7-9,NA,TRBD1,TGTGCCAGCAGCTCACGGGACAGGGGGATTGAGCAGTACTTC,CASSSRDRGIEQYF
TRBJ1-1,TRBV27,NA,NA,TGTGCCAGCAGTTTATGGGAACAGGGCACTGAAGCTTTCTTT,CASSLWEQGTEAFF
TRBJ2-1,TRBV7-3,NA,NA,TGTGCCAGCAGCTCAGACAGCTCCTACAATGAGCAGTTCTTC,CASSSDSSYNEQFF
TRBJ1-1,TRBV5-6,NA,NA,TGTGCCAGCAGCTTTTTTATTCGGGTCGGGTACACTGAAGCTTTCTTT,CASSFFIRVGYTEAFF
TRBJ2-7,TRBV6-5,NA,NA,TGTGCCAGCAGCAGCCAGGGGAGTGGGTACGAGCAGTACTTC,CASSSQGSGYEQYF